This TCR beta chain was obtained from a study of cytomegalovirus exposure and HLA in healthy donors. General study findings and limits: Another analysis was done later, and it associated approximately 15,000 TCR beta sequences with HLA alleles at 0.05 false discovery rate. When analyzed later, a missense DCLRE1C variant was found to be linked to TCR beta V- and J-gene trimming.

This clone was detected only once. The antigen remains unidentified. Both 60 Vbeta primers and 13 Jbeta primers went into the PCR. The method was immunoSEQ multiplex PCR; TCRdb's version includes in-frame clones alone and lacks a portion of them. Found here are about 150,000 clones, around 75% of them singletons; the top ten hold around 4%. This TCR derives from a man in his 60s in good health and CMV-seronegative. The sequenced sample was PBMCs.

The CDR3 DNA follows: TGTGCCTGGCGAGCGGGAGGGCCCCACGAGCAGTACTTC. This translates into CAWRAGGPHEQYF. The gene calls are TRBV30 and TRBJ2-7; 10 bases agree with TRBD2. CDR1 and CDR2 (germline): GTSNPN, SVGIG (reference sequence). The CDR3 runs to 13 residues. J lost 5 bases, V lost 5 bases, and 6 bases had no gene match.